What follows are 17 T cell receptor beta chains derived from one specimen sequenced in a study of T cells in Graves' hyperthyroidism and ophthalmopathy. The CDR3 regions of TCR beta were amplified from RNA transcripts. First-round RT-PCR of the TCR CDR3 relied on the HTBI primer set. One entry per CDR3 protein results from TCRdb running MiXCR on the multiplex PCR reads. Of 530,000 or so distinct CDR3 sequences detected, around 42% appear once; the ten largest clones hold around 7.7%. The sample was peripheral blood or thyroid tissue (not recorded which). These receptors were collected from a woman in her late teens or twenties with Graves' hyperthyroidism.

This clonotype has a count of ten or more. V usage is TRBV19 and J usage is TRBJ2-2; D ambiguous. Germline assignment: CDR1 LNHDA and CDR2 SQIVND (reference sequence). The CDR3 spans 14 residues. V dropped 3 bases and J dropped 4 bases, with 9 bases sitting between them. CDR3 bases: TGTGCCAGTAGTATTGGGTTCCCCACCGGGGAGCTGTTTTTT. It translates to CASSIGFPTGELFF. Supplemented by reference TRBV19 and TRBJ2-2, the full variable domain reads DGGITQSPKYLFRKEGQNVTLSCEQNLNHDAMYWYRQDPGQGLRLIYYSQIVNDFQKGDIAEGYSVSREKKESFPLTVTSAQKNPTAFYLCASSIGFPTGELFFGEGSRLTVL.

The sample holds many counts of this clonotype. The chain uses TRBV5-4 and TRBJ1-1; D possibly corresponds to TRBD1 (5 bases). The length of the CDR3 is 13 residues. Germline-derived CDR1 and CDR2 are SGHNT and YYREEE (reference sequence). V dropped 3 bases and J dropped 2 bases, with 8 bases sitting between them. CDR3 DNA sequence: TGTGCCAGCAGCTCGACAGTAAACACTGAAGCTTTCTTT. This encodes CASSSTVNTEAFF.

This rearrangement joins TRBV2 to TRBJ1-2; D is possibly TRBD1 (6 bases). Germline loops: CDR1 SNHLY, CDR2 FYNNEI. Trimming took 3 bases from V and 4 from J, leaving 18 bases between them. CDR3 length: 16 residues. Here the CDR3 DNA reads TGTGCCAGCAGTGATTCGGGGGCAGGGGAGACCTATGGCTACACCTTC. Translating it yields CASSDSGAGETYGYTF.

In this sample, this clonotype turned up many times. V is TRBV11-3 and J is TRBJ1-1; TRBD1 might be the D (5 bases). V shed 1 base and J shed 4 bases, with 13 bases lying between them. The CDR3 spans 15 residues. Germline V gene sequence: CDR1 SGHNT, CDR2 YENEEA. In DNA form, the CDR3 reads TGTGCCAGCAGCTTAGTGGGGACCGAGAGCACTGAAGCTTTCTTT. This codes for CASSLVGTESTEAFF.

This clonotype was found many times. This chain connects TRBV2 to TRBJ2-7; TRBD2 is a possible D gene (6 bases). Deletions cut 10 bases from V and 1 base from J, with 17 bases between. CDR3 size: 14 residues. The germline gives CDR1 SNHLY, CDR2 FYNNEI. The CDR3 nucleotides are TGTGCCACCAAACGGGGCGGGGATTCCTACGAGCAGTACTTC. This gives the protein CATKRGGDSYEQYF. Variable domain in full (rest from reference TRBV2 and TRBJ2-7): EPEVTQTPSHQVTQMGQEVILRCVPISNHLYFYWYRQILGQKVEFLVSFYNNEISEKSEIFDDQFSVERPDGSNFTLKIRSTKLEDSAMYFCATKRGGDSYEQYFGPGTRLTVT.

At least ten counts were recorded for this clonotype. The genes are TRBV12-3 or TRBV12-4 and TRBJ1-1; D unresolved. CDR3 size: 14 residues. Trimming cost V 7 bases and J 0 bases, with 12 bases left between them. CDR3 region: CASTIRALNTEAFF. CDR3 nucleotide sequence: TGTGCCAGCACCATCCGGGCCCTGAACACTGAAGCTTTCTTT.

At least ten counts were recorded for this clonotype. The CDR3 coding sequence is TGTGCCATCAGCCCCGCATCTGGGGCCAACGTCCTGACTTTC. Amino acid sequence: CAISPASGANVLTF. The chain couples TRBV10-3 to TRBJ2-6; no clear D gene. The CDR3 runs to 14 residues. Germline V gives CDR1 ENHRY, CDR2 SYGVKD. V shed 6 bases and J shed 1 base, with 7 bases lying between them.

This clonotype appeared many times. The V gene is TRBV20-1, the J gene TRBJ2-5; no clear D. V lost 0 bases and J 0 bases, leaving 17 bases between the germline ends. The germline gives CDR1 DFQATT, CDR2 SNEGSKA (reference sequence). This CDR3 is 17 amino acids long. DNA of the CDR3: TGCAGTGCTAGAGATTGGGTTAGCCGAAGGTACCAAGAGACCCAGTACTTC. Its translation: CSARDWVSRRYQETQYF.

This clonotype occurred once. This rearrangement joins TRBV29-1 to TRBJ2-7; D gene unclear. The germline gives CDR1 SQVTM, CDR2 ANQGSEA. Trimming shortened V by 8 bases and J by 4 bases, and 18 bases separated the two germline ends. The CDR3 contains 13 residues. The chain's CDR3 is CSQWSSGGYEQYF. The CDR3 bases are TGCAGCCAATGGAGCTCGGGTGGGTACGAGCAGTACTTC.

This clonotype was detected ten times or more. The rearrangement links TRBV11-2 to TRBJ2-6; D is unresolved. V was pared by 5 bases and J by 0 bases, with 11 bases between. The CDR3 totals 16 residues. Germline V gene sequence: CDR1 SGHAT, CDR2 FQNNGV. CDR3 protein: CASSPQGLSGANVLTF. CDR3 sequence (DNA): TGTGCCAGCAGCCCACAAGGGCTCTCTGGGGCCAACGTCCTGACTTTC.

This clonotype was seen a handful of times. This sequence may be a read error, since a much larger clone differs from it by one base. The rearrangement joins TRBV7-9 to TRBJ2-5, with 7 bases identical to TRBD2. Germline CDR1 reads SEHNR; CDR2 reads FQNEAQ (reference sequence). The CDR3 runs 17 residues. The CDR3 DNA reads as TGTGTCAGCAGCTTCCCCCGATTGCTAGCGGACCAAGAGACCCAGTACTTC. Its translation: CVSSFPRLLADQETQYF.

The V and J genes are TRBV15 and TRBJ2-7; no definite D call. Trimming took 7 bases from V and 2 from J, leaving 15 bases between them. The CDR3 covers 14 residues. Germline CDR1 and CDR2: LNHNV and YYDKDF (reference sequence). CDR3 sequence reads: CATTVAGEAYEQYF. As DNA, the CDR3 is TGTGCCACCACGGTAGCCGGTGAAGCCTACGAGCAGTACTTC.

The chain is built from TRBV6-6 and TRBJ2-5, with 8 positions matching TRBD2. With V trimmed by 5 bases and J by 2 bases, 10 bases remained unmatched. In germline, CDR1 is MNHNY, CDR2 SVGAGI (reference sequence). There are 16 residues in the CDR3. The CDR3 reads CASSEVSGGGQETQYF. The CDR3 DNA follows: TGTGCCAGCAGTGAAGTAAGCGGGGGTGGGCAAGAGACCCAGTACTTC.

This rearrangement joins TRBV7-6 to TRBJ2-5; 11 nucleotides align to TRBD1. The V segment lost 2 bases and the J segment 4 bases; nucleotides outside the gene matches: 15. The germline gives CDR1 SGHVS, CDR2 FNYEAQ. This CDR3 has 19 residues. As DNA, the CDR3 is TGTGCCAGCAGCTTACCGGGACAGGGGGACCCACTGCCAAGAGAGACCCAGTACTTC. Translation gives CASSLPGQGDPLPRETQYF.

This sequence joins TRBV12-5 and TRBJ1-1; possible D gene TRBD1, 5 bases. V was clipped by 1 base and J by 8 bases, with 11 bases between them. Per the germline V gene, CDR1 is LGHNT and CDR2 is FRNRAP. The CDR3 length is 13 residues. This chain's CDR3 is CASGLGQGREAFF. CDR3 in DNA: TGTGCTAGTGGTTTGGGGCAGGGTAGGGAAGCTTTCTTT.

This clonotype was seen repeatedly, ten times or more. The chain joins TRBV2 to TRBJ1-2, with D hard to call. V was trimmed by 7 bases and J by 0 bases, leaving 6 bases between them. This CDR3 region has 12 residues. CDR1 and CDR2 from the germline V gene are SNHLY and FYNNEI. CDR3 sequence (DNA): TGTGCCAGCACGACAACTAACTATGGCTACACCTTC. This gives the protein CASTTTNYGYTF.

Many counts were recorded for this clonotype. The V and J genes are TRBV20-1 and TRBJ2-2; TRBD2 agrees at 7 bases. V shed 0 bases, J shed 2 bases, and the junction held 9 bases outside the gene matches. Germline-derived CDR1 and CDR2 are DFQATT and SNEGSKA (reference sequence). The CDR3 runs to 17 residues. CDR3 coding DNA: TGCAGTGCTAGAGAGTTAAGGCTAGCGGCCAACACCGGGGAGCTGTTTTTT. As protein: CSARELRLAANTGELFF.